This TCR beta chain is drawn from a study of somatic mutations in cytotoxic T cells in rheumatoid arthritis. Background on the study: Immediately following diagnosis and ahead of any treatment, patient blood (approximately 30 ml EDTA) was drawn.

Clones were read by immunoSEQ multiplex PCR, and TCRdb kept only the in-frame ones, dropping some. The profile shows 15,000 to 20,000 clones, 80% of them singletons. The J segment lost 6 bases and the V segment lost 4 bases, leaving 9 bases of the junction unmatched. The CDR3 has 16 residues. The germline V gene encodes CDR1 MNHEY and CDR2 SVGAGI. Sequencing was carried out using CD8+ T cells sorted from blood. This clonotype was sampled from an adult with rheumatoid arthritis. This rearrangement joins TRBV6-5 to TRBJ1-4; 9 bases map to TRBD1. CDR3 sequence reads: CASSSIPGQGHEKLFF. The CDR3 bases are TGTGCCAGCAGTTCCATCCCGGGACAGGGCCATGAAAAACTGTTTTTT.